This T cell receptor beta chain was found in a study of radiotherapy plus CTLA-4 blockade in lung cancer. The assay was immunoSEQ multiplex PCR, and TCRdb's table has in-frame clones only and misses some. The profile shows more than 90,000 clones, approximately 86% of them singletons. Looked up from germline, CDR1 is SGHRS and CDR2 is YFSETQ. Trimming took 5 bases from V and 3 from J, leaving 17 bases between them. This CDR3 region has 15 residues. This TCR was recovered from a human donor with non-small cell lung cancer that progressed on radiotherapy plus ipilimumab. The material sequenced was peripheral blood, taken from a patient treated with radiotherapy plus ipilimumab. The rearrangement joins TRBV5-1 to TRBJ1-1; maybe TRBD1 (5 bases). CDR3 coding DNA: TGCGCCAGCAGGGAGGGACGGGTAGGGTACACTGAAGCTTTCTTT. It translates to CASREGRVGYTEAFF.